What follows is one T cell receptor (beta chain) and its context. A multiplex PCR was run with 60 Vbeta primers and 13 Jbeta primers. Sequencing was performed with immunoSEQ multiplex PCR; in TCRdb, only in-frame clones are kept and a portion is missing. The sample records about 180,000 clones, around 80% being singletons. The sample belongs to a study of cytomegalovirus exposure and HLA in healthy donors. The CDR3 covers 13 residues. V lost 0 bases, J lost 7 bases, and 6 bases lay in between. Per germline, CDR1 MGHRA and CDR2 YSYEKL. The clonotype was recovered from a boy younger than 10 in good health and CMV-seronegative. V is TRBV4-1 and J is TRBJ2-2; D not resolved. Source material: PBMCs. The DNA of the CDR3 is TGCGCCAGCAGCCAAGAAGGAGTCGGGGAGCTGTTTTTT. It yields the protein CASSQEGVGELFF.